These 9 T cell receptor beta chains were all obtained from the same sample, sequenced in a study of blood T cell repertoires in COVID-19. Clones were read by immunoSEQ multiplex PCR, and TCRdb kept only the in-frame ones, dropping some. The repertoire holds roughly 300,000 clones, with about 87% as singletons. The material sequenced was peripheral blood. The receptor source for this set is a woman in her forties or fifties who had recovered from COVID-19.

The chain employs TRBV7-8 and TRBJ2-7; TRBD2 matches 7 bases. Per the germline V gene, CDR1 is SGHVS and CDR2 is FQNEAQ. The CDR3 totals 13 residues. V dropped 3 bases and J dropped 3; count of bases not matched to a gene: 2. DNA of the CDR3: TGTGCCAGCAGCTTGCCTAGCGGCTACGAGCAGTACTTC. Amino acid sequence: CASSLPSGYEQYF.

This chain connects TRBV28 to TRBJ2-3; no clear D. CDR1 is MDHEN and CDR2 is SYDVKM in the germline V gene. The CDR3 spans 16 residues. V was cut by 1 base and J by 4 bases, with 15 bases left in between. DNA of the CDR3: TGTGCCAGCAGTTTATTAGCCCCGCCCGGGTCAGATACGCAGTATTTT. This encodes CASSLLAPPGSDTQYF.

CDR3 in amino acids: CASSQGARGTQYF. In DNA, the CDR3 is TGCGCCAGCAGCCAGGGCGCGCGTGGGACCCAGTACTTC. The chain carries TRBV4-3 and TRBJ2-5; no firm D call. CDR1 is LGHNA and CDR2 is YSLEER in the germline V gene. V lost 3 bases to trimming and J lost 7 bases, with 12 bases between them. The CDR3 covers 13 residues.

This chain connects TRBV9 to TRBJ1-3; D perhaps matches TRBD1 (5 bases). This CDR3 spans 15 amino acids. Germline CDR1 reads SGDLS; CDR2 reads YYNGEE. V shed 3 bases and J shed 0 bases, with 10 bases lying between them. CDR3 region: CASSAIGGSGNTIYF. The CDR3 DNA reads as TGTGCCAGCAGCGCCATCGGGGGCTCTGGAAACACCATATATTTT.

The chain's CDR3 is CARDWDTPGQETQYF. CDR3 nucleotide sequence: TGTGCCAGGGACTGGGACACGCCCGGACAAGAGACCCAGTACTTC. This chain joins TRBV2 and TRBJ2-5; D is perhaps TRBD1 (6 bases). Germline loops: CDR1 SNHLY, CDR2 FYNNEI. V was pared by 9 bases and J by 2 bases, with 19 bases between. There are 15 residues in the CDR3.

The chain is built from TRBV5-1 and TRBJ2-2, with TRBD2 matching over 14 bases. The V segment lost 4 bases and the J segment 5 bases; nucleotides outside the gene matches: 7. Looked up from germline, CDR1 is SGHRS and CDR2 is YFSETQ. The CDR3 totals 17 residues. CDR3 amino acids: CASSLGTSGGPTGELFF. The CDR3 nucleotides read TGCGCCAGCAGCCTCGGGACTAGCGGGGGTCCAACCGGGGAGCTGTTTTTT. Full variable domain (missing parts from reference TRBV5-1 and TRBJ2-2): KAGVTQTPRYLIKTRGQQVTLSCSPISGHRSVSWYQQTPGQGLQFLFEYFSETQRNKGNFPGRFSGRQFSNSRSEMNVSTLELGDSALYLCASSLGTSGGPTGELFFGEGSRLTVL.

V gene TRBV28 combines with J gene TRBJ1-2; 8 nucleotides align to TRBD1. Germline V gives CDR1 MDHEN, CDR2 SYDVKM. Trimming at V came to 7 bases and at J to 5 bases, leaving 9 bases not matched to a gene. This CDR3 contains 14 residues. In DNA form, the CDR3 reads TGTGCCAGCATTGTGAGCAGGGGGCTTTATGGCTACACCTTC. This encodes CASIVSRGLYGYTF.

The chain is built from TRBV6-5 and TRBJ2-2; D is unclear. The ends were cut back, 5 bases at V and 5 bases at J, with 6 bases in the middle. Per germline, CDR1 MNHEY and CDR2 SVGAGI. There are 12 residues in the CDR3. The DNA of the CDR3 is TGTGCCAGCAGTCCTTTTACCGGGGAGCTGTTTTTT. Amino acid sequence: CASSPFTGELFF.

The genes are TRBV10-1 and TRBJ2-1; 12 bases line up with TRBD2. The CDR3 length is 15 residues. Germline V gene lookup returns CDR1 WNHNN and CDR2 SYGVQD (reference sequence). V was pared by 4 bases and J by 12 bases, with 10 bases of the junction left unmatched. The CDR3 DNA reads TGCGCCAGCAGTGTAACGGGACTAGCGGGCGGGGTGCAGTTCTTC. This codes for CASSVTGLAGGVQFF.